The 3 T cell receptor beta chains in this list originate from one sample, sequenced in a study of blood T cells in healthy people across ages (dated by TCRdb to the mid-2010s). Libraries were prepared through 5' RACE. The sequencing machine was an Illumina HiSeq 2500. A second PCR of roughly 7 to 12 cycles was performed with a sample-barcoded 5' primer and a J-beta primer mix. TCRdb handled the public reads itself, with Q25 trimming in fastp and clone calling in MiXCR, and kept productive beta chains. Each entry merges the rows of one CDR3 protein and shows their most common DNA and genes. The sample records 1 million or so distinct CDR3 sequences, around 43% of which are singletons. The leading ten clones occupy about 19% of the sample. The sample comprised blood. All receptors derive from a woman aged 60-75 years in good health.

The chain uses TRBV7-6 and TRBJ2-4, with D possibly being TRBD1 (8 bases). Matching the DNA end better, TRBJ2-7 makes the J call doubtful. The CDR3 covers 15 residues. Germline CDR1 SGHVS, CDR2 FNYEAQ. In DNA, the CDR3 is TGTGCCAGCAGCTTAGCGGACAGGGAGGGGTACGAGCAGTACTTC. It yields the protein CASSLADREGYEQYF.

As for this clonotype: A much larger clone sits a single nucleotide away, making a read error possible. J is TRBJ2-1 and V is TRBV7-2; D possibly uses TRBD1 or TRBD2 (5 bases each). V lost 5 bases and J 10 bases, leaving 18 bases between the germline ends. CDR1 is SGHTA and CDR2 is FQGNSA in the germline V gene. The length of the CDR3 is 14 residues. Here the CDR3 reads CASSVSSRAGEQFF. Here the CDR3 DNA reads TGTGCCAGCAGCGTATCGTCGAGGGCAGGGGAGCAGTTCTTC.

The chain has TRBV6-6 and TRBJ1-1, with a weak D call TRBD1 (6 bases). There are 15 residues in the CDR3. V was trimmed by 5 bases and J by 6 bases, leaving 19 bases between them. Looked up from germline, CDR1 is MNHNY and CDR2 is SVGAGI (reference sequence). CDR3 amino acids: CASSPSQTRGAEAFF. The CDR3 coding sequence is TGTGCCAGCAGTCCCTCTCAGACAAGGGGGGCTGAAGCTTTCTTT.